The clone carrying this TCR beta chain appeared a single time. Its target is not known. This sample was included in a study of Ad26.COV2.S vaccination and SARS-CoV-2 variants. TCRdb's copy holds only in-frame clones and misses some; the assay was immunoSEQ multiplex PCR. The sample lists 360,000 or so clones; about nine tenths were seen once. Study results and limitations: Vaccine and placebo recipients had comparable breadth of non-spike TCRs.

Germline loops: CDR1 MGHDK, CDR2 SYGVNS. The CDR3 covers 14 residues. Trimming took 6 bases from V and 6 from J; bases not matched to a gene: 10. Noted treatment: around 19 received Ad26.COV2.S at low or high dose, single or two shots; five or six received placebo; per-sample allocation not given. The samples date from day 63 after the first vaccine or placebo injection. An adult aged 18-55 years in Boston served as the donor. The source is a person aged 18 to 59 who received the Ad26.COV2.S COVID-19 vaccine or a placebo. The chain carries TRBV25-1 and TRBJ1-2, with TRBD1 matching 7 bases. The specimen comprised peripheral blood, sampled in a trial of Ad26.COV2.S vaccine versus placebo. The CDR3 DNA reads TGTGCCAGCAGCTCGACAGGGCGCGACGATGGCTACACCTTC. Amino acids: CASSSTGRDDGYTF.